Shown below are 13 T cell receptor beta chains from a single sample sequenced in a study of blood T cell repertoires in COVID-19. The table came from immunoSEQ multiplex PCR; TCRdb's copy has only in-frame clones and leaves some out. This sample carries over 200,000 clones, roughly 79% of them seen once, and the ten largest clones take about 9.8%. The sequencing sample was made of PBMCs or T cells enriched from blood (not recorded which). These receptors were collected from a woman in her forties or fifties with acute COVID-19.

This clone was counted once. The chain combines TRBV6-2 or TRBV6-3 with TRBJ2-7; 9 positions match TRBD1. With V trimmed by 0 bases and J by 6 bases, 18 bases remained unmatched. The CDR3 is 19 amino acids. The V gene's germline CDR1 is MNHEY and CDR2 SVGEGT. The chain's CDR3 is CASSYSGTGTGGSKSEQYF. The CDR3 bases are TGTGCCAGCAGTTACTCGGGGACAGGGACCGGCGGGAGTAAATCCGAGCAGTACTTC.

The chain joins TRBV7-9 to TRBJ2-2, with 7 bases matching TRBD1. This CDR3 comprises 16 residues. The germline V gene encodes CDR1 SEHNR and CDR2 FQNEAQ (reference sequence). J lost 0 bases, V lost 5 bases, and 6 bases had no gene match. The CDR3 nucleotides read TGTGCCAGCAGCCCGACAGGGTCCGCGAACACCGGGGAGCTGTTTTTT. Encoded protein: CASSPTGSANTGELFF.

Written as DNA, the CDR3 is TGCAGCGTACAGGAATCTAGCAATCAGCCCCAGCATTTT. Its translation is CSVQESSNQPQHF. The chain links TRBV29-1 to TRBJ1-5, with a tentative D call TRBD1 (5 bases). Trimming shortened V by 6 bases and J by 0 bases, and 9 bases separated the two germline ends. The CDR3 has 13 amino acids. Germline loops: CDR1 SQVTM, CDR2 ANQGSEA.

V usage is TRBV3-1 (or the pseudogene TRBV3-2) and J usage is TRBJ2-5; no reliable D call. Germline CDR1 LGHDT, CDR2 YNNKEL (reference sequence). The length of the CDR3 is 14 residues. V was shortened by 0 bases and J by 4 bases, with 9 bases between the two germline ends. CDR3 nucleotide sequence: TGTGCCAGCAGCCAAGATGTATCCCCAGAGACCCAGTACTTC. Translating gives CASSQDVSPETQYF.

The rearrangement links TRBV29-1 to TRBJ1-4, with 7 bases aligning to TRBD1. Germline trimming cut 4 bases from V and 7 bases from J; bases unmatched to any gene: 9. The CDR3 is 14 amino acids. CDR1 SQVTM and CDR2 ANQGSEA come from the germline V gene. The CDR3, as DNA: TGCAGCGTTGGAATCGGGACAGCCGGTGAAAAACTGTTTTTT. This gives the protein CSVGIGTAGEKLFF.

This clone was seen a handful of times. This rearrangement joins TRBV7-9 to TRBJ2-7; D is ambiguous. CDR3 length equals 11 residues. Trimming pared 6 bases from V and 6 bases from J, leaving 9 bases between. Per germline, CDR1 SEHNR and CDR2 FQNEAQ (reference sequence). The CDR3 DNA is TGTGCCAGCAGTTTTACGGTCGAGCAGTACTTC. It translates to CASSFTVEQYF.

CDR3 loop: CATYNSCLTTAEQYF. The CDR3 DNA sequence: TGTGCCACCTATAATTCGTGCTTGACGACAGCCGAGCAGTACTTC. The chain uses TRBV12-1 and TRBJ2-7; TRBD1, the table's D call, lacks a check against the DNA. TRBV12-1 is termed a pseudogene. The CDR3 sequence is 15 residues long.

This chain uses TRBV28 with TRBJ2-3, with 8 bases that match TRBD1. CDR3 size: 14 residues. The V gene's germline CDR1 is MDHEN and CDR2 SYDVKM. J gave up 4 bases and V 4 bases, and 4 bases lay outside the gene matches. In nucleotides, the CDR3 is TGTGCCAGCAGTTCGACAGGGGAGGCAGATACGCAGTATTTT. Its translation is CASSSTGEADTQYF.

The chain has TRBV29-1 and TRBJ1-1; tentatively, D is TRBD1 (6 bases). The CDR3 contains 18 residues. Germline loops: CDR1 SQVTM, CDR2 ANQGSEA. Trimming shortened V by 2 bases and J by 3 bases, and 25 bases separated the two germline ends. As DNA, the CDR3 is TGCAGCGTTGAATTTGGGAGAGCGACAGGAGCTTGGGACACTGAAGCTTTCTTT. This sequence encodes CSVEFGRATGAWDTEAFF.

CDR3 amino acids: CASRVATGELFF. CDR3 in DNA: TGTGCCAGCCGGGTAGCGACCGGGGAGCTGTTTTTT. The chain links TRBV3-1 (or the pseudogene TRBV3-2) to TRBJ2-2; maybe TRBD2 (5 bases). The germline V gene encodes CDR1 LGHDT and CDR2 YNNKEL (reference sequence). Trimming removed 8 bases from V and 5 bases from J, with 9 bases in between. The CDR3 length is 12 residues.

This chain connects TRBV4-1 to TRBJ2-1; TRBD2 matches 14 bases. This CDR3 comprises 16 residues. With V trimmed by 0 bases and J by 7 bases, 2 bases remained unmatched. The germline V gene encodes CDR1 MGHRA and CDR2 YSYEKL. CDR3 nucleotide sequence: TGCGCCAGCAGCCAAGATGGGACTAGCGGGAGAAATGAGCAGTTCTTC. Residues: CASSQDGTSGRNEQFF.

This sequence joins TRBV29-1 and TRBJ2-2; D not certain. The V end lost 3 bases, the J end lost 1 base, and 6 bases lay between the germline ends. The CDR3 is 13 amino acids. Germline V gene sequence: CDR1 SQVTM, CDR2 ANQGSEA. The CDR3 nucleotides read TGCAGCGTTGAGGCTGAGAACACCGGGGAGCTGTTTTTT. As protein: CSVEAENTGELFF.

The chain is built from TRBV7-2 and TRBJ1-6; 9 nucleotides align to TRBD1. This CDR3 has 19 amino acids. V trimming: 4 bases; J trimming: 7 bases; junction bases outside the gene matches: 17. Germline assignment: CDR1 SGHTA and CDR2 FQGNSA. CDR3: CASSSSRDRVWGSNSPLHF. CDR3 DNA: TGTGCCAGCAGCTCGTCCCGGGACAGGGTTTGGGGTTCAAATTCACCCCTCCACTTT. The entire variable domain, with the rest obtained from reference TRBV7-2 and TRBJ1-6, is as follows: GAGVSQSPSNKVTEKGKDVELRCDPISGHTALYWYRQSLGQGLEFLIYFQGNSAPDKSGLPSDRFSAERTGGSVSTLTIQRTQQEDSAVYLCASSSSRDRVWGSNSPLHFGNGTRLTVT.